This TCR beta chain derives from a study of spatial heterogeneity in lung cancer. Study-wide results and limits: How many expanded intratumoral alpha and beta TCRs were present tracked the tumor mutation count, which was a count of nonsynonymous mutations.

Comments on this clonotype: The antigen is not known. This clone may be a read error of a much larger clone one base away.

TCRdb processed the 5' RACE reads anew with MiXCR; each CDR3 protein has one entry. The repertoire holds about 6,900 distinct CDR3 sequences, with around 3.1% as singletons. Time point indicated: sample taken at primary tumor resection. The receptor's source is a male donor with early-stage non-small cell lung cancer. Sequenced material: lung tumor tissue, taken at surgery.

CDR3 sequence: CASSFDSGYGYNF. The CDR3 DNA is TGTGCCAGCAGCTTCGACAGTGGCTATGGCTACAACTTC. V and J are TRBV7-9 and TRBJ1-2; D perhaps matches TRBD1 (5 bases). The CDR3 is 13 amino acids. Germline V gene sequence: CDR1 SEHNR, CDR2 FQNEAQ (reference sequence).